This TCR beta chain was sequenced in a study of T cell repertoires in cytomegalovirus infection (dated by TCRdb to between 2018 and 2021). Context from the whole study: Recently identified HLA-C-restricted CMV epitopes, whose presentation resists viral immunomodulation, were targeted by peptide stimulations together with well-studied HLA-B-restricted epitopes. The HLA type of each donor mattered for the analysis, because public TCR beta signatures pointed to carriage of CMV infection along with the matching HLA type. General study outcomes and caveats: The ex vivo response was dominated by HLA-C-restricted CMV-specific TCR beta clonotypes, which also provided the single most frequent clonotype in two of eight donors. Cumulative frequency of public TCR beta family members discriminated carriers of CMV infection plus the relevant HLA type in this cohort and an independent approximately 340-donor cohort.

Sequencing was carried out with an Illumina HiSeq 1500. The public reads were run again by TCRdb, first through fastp at Q25 and then through MiXCR, and only productive beta chains were kept. Entries that share a CDR3 protein sequence are merged under the most common genes and DNA. The sample data list hundreds of thousands of distinct CDR3 sequences, and roughly 43% of these were observed just once. Of the sample, 40% to 50% is held by the ten largest clones. CDR1 LNHNV and CDR2 YYDKDF were looked up in the germline V gene (reference sequence). Trimming at the junction amounts to 6 bases on V and 0 bases on J, and the germline ends lie 9 bases apart. The CDR3 holds 15 amino acids from the cysteine to the phenylalanine. The sequence is cut down to CDR3 DNA, 45 bases in frame from base 1. What the treatment or condition label conveys for this sample: in vitro stimulation with specific CMV peptide epitopes to enrich CMV-specific T cells.

As for this clonotype: Its antigen target is currently unknown. No quality values exist for individual bases; no much larger clone is one base distant.

The TCR originated in a human donor in good health (CMV status not recorded). Some clones in this sample may be carry-over from other donors' samples. The sample consisted of cultured PBMCs, taken from culture after CMV antigen stimulation. This chain is built from TRBV15 and TRBJ1-6; the D segment could be TRBD1, given 5 matching bases. The CDR3 amino acid sequence is: CATSDSSSYNSPLHF. At the DNA level, the sequence is TGTGCCACCAGTGACAGCAGCTCCTATAATTCACCCCTCCACTTT.